This T cell receptor beta chain was observed in a study of regulatory T cells in long-lasting Graves disease. Regarding time point: newly diagnosed GD, antithyroid drugs for less than 3 months. Following extraction of RNA from PBMCs, that RNA was used to make the TCR library. This clonotype was observed a few times. Building of the TCR beta libraries involved iRepertoire HTBI primers and Arm-PCR of CDR3 regions. TCRdb re-called the multiplex PCR reads with MiXCR, one entry per CDR3 protein. The data show around 360,000 distinct CDR3 sequences, with around 15% seen just once and over 20% held by the top ten. CDR3 length equals 15 residues. Germline V lookup: CDR1 SGHTA, CDR2 FQGNSA. Losses at the gene ends were 3 bases for V and 6 bases for J; bases not matched to a gene: 7. Separately, the same data were catalogued under a study of T cells in Graves' hyperthyroidism and ophthalmopathy.

The sequence derives from a woman between 18 and 30 years old with Graves disease. The specimen was peripheral blood mononuclear cells (PBMCs), collected at new diagnosis, from a patient treated with antithyroid drugs. The chain couples TRBV7-2 to TRBJ2-2, with 7 bases aligning to TRBD2. CDR3 loop: CASSLGLADAGELFF. CDR3 in DNA: TGTGCCAGCAGCTTGGGTCTAGCGGATGCCGGGGAGCTGTTTTTT.